The 19 T cell receptor beta chains presented below share a single source sample, sequenced in a study of blood T cell repertoires in COVID-19. Profiled with immunoSEQ multiplex PCR; TCRdb holds only in-frame clones, not every one. The table shows roughly 500,000 clones, with nearly 90% occurring only once. Sequenced sample: peripheral blood. The origin of the receptors is a man between 18 and 29 years old with COVID-19, enrolled during active disease.

J is TRBJ1-2 and V is TRBV4-2; TRBD1 matches at 8 bases. The CDR3 has 12 amino acids. V trimming: 4 bases; J trimming: 8 bases; junction bases outside the gene matches: 3. Germline loops: CDR1 LGHNA, CDR2 YNFKEQ. CDR3 sequence reads: CASSLTGEGYTF. CDR3 bases: TGTGCCAGCAGCCTGACAGGGGAGGGCTACACCTTC.

V usage is TRBV7-6 and J usage is TRBJ1-2; 7 bases are a match to TRBD1. This CDR3 has 14 residues. Trimming cost V 5 bases and J 5 bases; bases outside gene matches: 8. The germline V gene encodes CDR1 SGHVS and CDR2 FNYEAQ. The CDR3 loop is CASSPTWDSYGYTF. The CDR3 DNA follows: TGTGCCAGCAGCCCCACGTGGGACAGTTATGGCTACACCTTC.

This clone was seen just once. This sequence joins TRBV2 and TRBJ1-1; D remains unclear. Germline CDR1 and CDR2: SNHLY and FYNNEI. There are 14 residues in the CDR3. Trimming took off 6 bases at V and 2 bases at J, with 13 bases between the two ends. CDR3 DNA: TGTGCCAGCAGAGCGAACGGTCCCAACACTGAAGCTTTCTTT. Translation gives CASRANGPNTEAFF.

The count of this clone is one. The V gene is TRBV25-1, the J gene TRBJ2-1, with 10 bases aligning to TRBD2. Germline V gene lookup returns CDR1 MGHDK and CDR2 SYGVNS. CDR3 length equals 15 residues. J was trimmed by 7 bases and V by 5 bases; bases with no gene match: 8. The CDR3 nucleotides are TGTGCCAGCAGTAGCGGGGGGGCCTGGGGGAATGAGCAGTTCTTC. Translating gives CASSSGGAWGNEQFF.

The gene calls are TRBV7-9 and TRBJ2-2; D is possibly TRBD1 (5 bases). CDR3 length: 13 residues. Germline assignment: CDR1 SEHNR and CDR2 FQNEAQ (reference sequence). V shed 5 bases and J shed 6 bases, with 10 bases lying between them. The DNA of the CDR3 is TGTGCCAGCAGCAAACAGGCGGCCGGGGAGCTGTTTTTT. Protein sequence: CASSKQAAGELFF.

The chain recombines TRBV7-9 with TRBJ2-7, with D possibly matching TRBD1 (5 bases). V was trimmed by 4 bases and J by 5 bases, leaving 15 bases between them. The CDR3 is 14 residues long. Germline CDR1 SEHNR, CDR2 FQNEAQ (reference sequence). CDR3 region: CASSSLKGFNEQYF. CDR3 nucleotides: TGTGCCAGCAGCTCCTTAAAGGGGTTCAACGAGCAGTACTTC.

This chain connects TRBV6-5 to TRBJ2-2, with D perhaps matching TRBD2 (7 bases). The CDR3 runs 14 residues. Trimming took 6 bases from V and 3 from J, leaving 11 bases between them. In germline, CDR1 is MNHEY, CDR2 SVGAGI. CDR3 sequence reads: CASRRGPYTGELFF. The CDR3, as DNA: TGTGCCAGCAGGCGGGGGCCCTACACCGGGGAGCTGTTTTTT.

V usage is TRBV30 and J usage is TRBJ2-7; tentative D call: TRBD2 (6 bases). The germline gives CDR1 GTSNPN, CDR2 SVGIG (reference sequence). V dropped 5 bases and J dropped 4 bases, with 21 bases sitting between them. The CDR3 runs 15 residues. CDR3 nucleotides: TGTGCCTGGCTACCCTGGGACTTCACGACATACGAGCAGTACTTC. Protein product: CAWLPWDFTTYEQYF.

The chain has TRBV9 and TRBJ2-1; TRBD2 matches at 8 bases. Germline lookup yields CDR1 SGDLS and CDR2 YYNGEE. Trimming removed 1 base from V and 9 bases from J; junction bases left unmatched: 9. This CDR3 has 15 amino acids. CDR3 protein: CASSVLGSGTIEQFF. The CDR3 DNA sequence: TGTGCCAGCAGCGTATTGGGTAGCGGGACGATTGAGCAGTTCTTC.

This chain connects TRBV2 to TRBJ1-3; 7 positions agree with TRBD1. This CDR3 comprises 15 residues. The junction had 7 bases not matched to a gene; V was cut back by 7 bases and J by 1 base. Per germline, CDR1 SNHLY and CDR2 FYNNEI. This chain's CDR3 is CASIPGQSSGNTIYF. CDR3 bases: TGTGCCAGCATTCCGGGACAGTCTTCTGGAAACACCATATATTTT.

The chain combines TRBV6-6 with TRBJ1-6; unclear D gene. CDR3 size: 13 residues. In germline, CDR1 is MNHNY, CDR2 SVGAGI (reference sequence). The V and J ends lost 4 bases and 8 bases respectively, with 9 bases between them. CDR3 sequence reads: CASSSTTYSPLHF. DNA for the CDR3: TGTGCCAGCAGTTCGACAACGTATTCACCCCTCCACTTT.

The CDR3 spells CASSINRVDEQFF. The CDR3 DNA follows: TGTGCCAGTAGTATCAACAGGGTGGATGAGCAGTTCTTC. The chain uses TRBV19 and TRBJ2-1; a weak D match, TRBD1 (6 bases). The CDR3 runs 13 residues. Germline V lookup: CDR1 LNHDA, CDR2 SQIVND (reference sequence). Trimming took off 3 bases at V and 8 bases at J, with 11 bases between the two ends.

Only one count was recorded for this clone. The rearrangement joins TRBV19 to TRBJ2-3; perhaps TRBD2 as D (5 bases). The CDR3 sequence is 16 residues long. Trimming removed 6 bases at V and 2 bases at J, with 18 bases between. The germline gives CDR1 LNHDA, CDR2 SQIVND (reference sequence). CDR3 bases: TGTGCCAGTAGCCGCGGGTTAGGGCCCCCCACAGATACGCAGTATTTT. Amino acids: CASSRGLGPPTDTQYF.

CDR3 DNA sequence: TGTGCCACCAGCAGAGTGGGGCTCACCCAAGAGACCCAGTACTTC. Its protein product is CATSRVGLTQETQYF. The gene calls are TRBV15 and TRBJ2-5; D is perhaps TRBD1 (5 bases). This CDR3 has 15 residues. The germline V and J ends were trimmed by 1 base and 1 base, with 10 bases remaining between them. The V gene's germline CDR1 is LNHNV and CDR2 YYDKDF (reference sequence).

The CDR3 region is CASSYYMNTEAFF. The CDR3 bases are TGTGCCAGTAGTTATTACATGAACACTGAAGCTTTCTTT. This chain uses TRBV19 with TRBJ1-1; D remains ambiguous. V lost 5 bases and J lost 0, with 7 bases in between. CDR3 length: 13 amino acids. The germline gives CDR1 LNHDA, CDR2 SQIVND (reference sequence).

The gene calls are TRBV11-2 and TRBJ1-6, with unresolved D. The germline gives CDR1 SGHAT, CDR2 FQNNGV. V was cut by 6 bases and J by 9 bases, with 18 bases left in between. The CDR3 extends over 15 amino acids. CDR3 protein: CASSPAGGFSSPLHF. CDR3 nucleotides: TGTGCCAGCAGTCCAGCCGGAGGGTTCAGTTCACCCCTCCACTTT.

The gene calls are TRBV19 and TRBJ2-4; no clear D. The germline V gene has CDR1 LNHDA and CDR2 SQIVND (reference sequence). The CDR3 sequence is 13 residues long. With 6 bases removed from V and 8 bases from J, the gap between germline ends came to 14 bases. CDR3: CASSPHLADIQYF. The CDR3 nucleotides read TGTGCCAGTAGCCCACATTTGGCGGACATTCAGTACTTC.

The rearrangement joins TRBV10-3 to TRBJ1-1, with TRBD1 identical over 7 bases. CDR1 is ENHRY, CDR2 SYGVKD, per germline. The CDR3 is made up of 14 amino acids. The J segment lost 8 bases and the V segment lost 6 bases, leaving 12 bases of the junction unmatched. The CDR3 DNA is TGTGCCATCAGATCCGGGACAGCCACCGACGAAGCTTTCTTT. Translation gives CAIRSGTATDEAFF.

In this sample, this clone turned up a few times. The CDR3 sequence is CASSLRTGQGYYEQYF. The CDR3 DNA reads as TGTGCCAGCAGCTTAAGGACCGGACAGGGGTACTACGAGCAGTACTTC. The chain has TRBV7-2 and TRBJ2-7, with 9 bases that match TRBD1. CDR3 size: 16 residues. Germline loops: CDR1 SGHTA, CDR2 FQGNSA. The junction had 8 bases not matched to a gene; V was cut back by 2 bases and J by 3 bases.